These 14 T cell receptor beta chains were sequenced from one sample in a study of cytomegalovirus exposure and HLA in healthy donors. The repertoire was sequenced with immunoSEQ multiplex PCR; TCRdb's copy has only in-frame clones and lacks some. Among tens of thousands of clones listed, around 95% were seen once. Specimen: PBMCs. Every receptor here comes from a man aged 18-30 years in good health and CMV-seropositive.

V usage is TRBV4-2 and J usage is TRBJ1-2; no definite D call. Germline lookup yields CDR1 LGHNA and CDR2 YNFKEQ. The CDR3 is 14 residues long. The V end lost 4 bases, the J end lost 3 bases, and 12 bases lay between the germline ends. CDR3 protein: CASSRTDPYYGYTF. In DNA form, the CDR3 reads TGTGCCAGCAGCCGCACAGATCCGTACTATGGCTACACCTTC.

V gene TRBV2 combines with J gene TRBJ1-2, with D perhaps TRBD1 (5 bases). The ends were cut back, 6 bases at V and 4 bases at J, with 12 bases in the middle. CDR1 is SNHLY, CDR2 FYNNEI, per germline. This CDR3 is 13 amino acids long. The CDR3, as DNA: TGTGCCAGCAGAGCCAGGGTTAGCTATGGCTACACCTTC. It specifies CASRARVSYGYTF.

V gene TRBV7-9 combines with J gene TRBJ1-1, with D possibly matching TRBD1 (6 bases). Germline CDR1 SEHNR, CDR2 FQNEAQ (reference sequence). V lost 2 bases and J lost 7, with 8 bases in between. CDR3 length: 12 amino acids. Here the CDR3 DNA reads TGTGCCAGCAGCTTAATGGACAGTGAAGCTTTCTTT. Protein product: CASSLMDSEAFF. Using reference TRBV7-9 and TRBJ1-1 for the parts outside the CDR3, the full variable domain is DTGVSQNPRHKITKRGQNVTFRCDPISEHNRLYWYRQTLGQGPEFLTYFQNEAQLEKSRLLSDRFSAERPKGSFSTLEIQRTEQGDSAMYLCASSLMDSEAFFGQGTRLTVV.

This chain joins TRBV7-9 and TRBJ2-5; 11 bases map to TRBD2. J gave up 6 bases and V 5 bases, and 11 bases lay outside the gene matches. The CDR3 spans 16 residues. The V gene's germline CDR1 is SEHNR and CDR2 FQNEAQ (reference sequence). The CDR3 sequence is CASSNPGLAVPKTQYF. CDR3 bases: TGTGCCAGCAGCAACCCGGGACTAGCGGTTCCAAAGACCCAGTACTTC. The full variable domain, its missing parts supplied by reference TRBV7-9 and TRBJ2-5, is DTGVSQNPRHKITKRGQNVTFRCDPISEHNRLYWYRQTLGQGPEFLTYFQNEAQLEKSRLLSDRFSAERPKGSFSTLEIQRTEQGDSAMYLCASSNPGLAVPKTQYFGPGTRLLVL.

Only a few counts were recorded for this clone. CDR3 region: CASSEVEGEDQPQHF. CDR3 nucleotide sequence: TGTGCCAGCAGTGAAGTTGAAGGGGAGGATCAGCCCCAGCATTTT. This chain links TRBV6-1 with TRBJ1-5; TRBD1 is a possible D gene (5 bases). Trimming took off 1 base at V and 5 bases at J, with 12 bases between the two ends. The germline V gene has CDR1 MNHNS and CDR2 SASEGT. This CDR3 comprises 15 residues.

This clone has more than one count but fewer than ten. The V gene is TRBV5-5, the J gene TRBJ2-7; 9 nucleotides agree with TRBD1. The CDR3 sequence is 15 residues long. Germline V gene lookup returns CDR1 SGHKS and CDR2 YYEKEE (reference sequence). The V gene end was trimmed by 0 bases and the J gene end by 3 bases; junction bases not matched to a gene: 4. This CDR3 reads CASSLEGTGLYEQYF. The CDR3 nucleotides read TGTGCCAGCAGCTTGGAGGGGACAGGGCTCTACGAGCAGTACTTC. The entire variable domain, with the rest obtained from reference TRBV5-5 and TRBJ2-7, is as follows: DAGVTQSPTHLIKTRGQQVTLRCSPISGHKSVSWYQQVLGQGPQFIFQYYEKEERGRGNFPDRFSARQFPNYSSELNVNALLLGDSALYLCASSLEGTGLYEQYFGPGTRLTVT.

This clone was counted a single time. The CDR3 DNA reads as TGTGCCAGCAGCTCCGGAGGGACAGGGATATCTGGCGGGGAGCTGTTTTTT. The encoded protein is CASSSGGTGISGGELFF. This sequence joins TRBV7-9 and TRBJ2-2; TRBD1 matches 9 bases. The length of the CDR3 is 17 residues. The germline gives CDR1 SEHNR, CDR2 FQNEAQ (reference sequence). The V and J ends lost 4 bases and 7 bases, in that order; junction bases with no gene match: 13.

The chain uses TRBV19 and TRBJ2-1; perhaps TRBD2 as D (5 bases). There are 14 residues in the CDR3. Germline values: CDR1 LNHDA, CDR2 SQIVND (reference sequence). Trimming left V 5 bases short and J 2 bases short, with 10 bases between. The CDR3 loop is CASSRTVAYNEQFF. The CDR3 region has the DNA TGTGCCAGTAGTCGGACTGTGGCCTACAATGAGCAGTTCTTC. The full variable domain, completed using reference TRBV19 and TRBJ2-1, is DGGITQSPKYLFRKEGQNVTLSCEQNLNHDAMYWYRQDPGQGLRLIYYSQIVNDFQKGDIAEGYSVSREKKESFPLTVTSAQKNPTAFYLCASSRTVAYNEQFFGPGTRLTVL.

V gene TRBV6-4 combines with J gene TRBJ2-2, with D perhaps matching TRBD2 (5 bases). Germline CDR1 MRHNA, CDR2 SNTAGT. The CDR3 consists of 14 residues. V lost 6 bases to trimming and J lost 7 bases, with 15 bases between them. CDR3 loop: CASSPGRDGGELFF. The CDR3 nucleotides read TGTGCCAGCAGCCCCGGCCGGGATGGCGGGGAGCTGTTTTTT.

The chain has TRBV20-1 and TRBJ2-7; tentative D call: TRBD1 (5 bases). The germline V and J ends were trimmed by 7 bases and 6 bases, with 13 bases remaining between them. Germline CDR1 reads DFQATT; CDR2 reads SNEGSKA (reference sequence). The CDR3 is made up of 11 amino acids. The CDR3 loop reads CSVVITGEQYF. The DNA for the CDR3 is TGCAGTGTTGTAATTACAGGCGAGCAGTACTTC.

The chain has TRBV5-1 and TRBJ1-1; D not resolved. The CDR3 length is 13 residues. CDR1 and CDR2 from the germline V gene are SGHRS and YFSETQ. V lost 5 bases and J lost 2, with 10 bases in between. The CDR3 region has the DNA TGCGCCAGCAGAGAGATACCTAACACTGAAGCTTTCTTT. Its translation: CASREIPNTEAFF.

The CDR3 sequence: CASSKTSGRARETQYF. For the CDR3, the DNA is TGTGCCAGCAGTAAAACTAGCGGGAGGGCCCGGGAGACCCAGTACTTC. The V gene is TRBV28, the J gene TRBJ2-5, with TRBD2 matching 13 bases. CDR3 length: 16 amino acids. V lost 5 bases, J lost 5 bases, and 8 bases stayed unmatched. CDR1 MDHEN and CDR2 SYDVKM come from the germline V gene.

This clone appeared once. The chain links TRBV5-5 to TRBJ1-2, with 9 positions matching TRBD1. V lost 1 base and J lost 4; bases outside the gene matches: 5. Per the germline V gene, CDR1 is SGHKS and CDR2 is YYEKEE (reference sequence). The CDR3 consists of 15 residues. The CDR3, as DNA: TGTGCCAGCAGCTTGCTGGGACAGGGCGGCTATGGCTACACCTTC. As protein: CASSLLGQGGYGYTF.

The chain has TRBV7-2 and TRBJ2-7, with a possible D match to TRBD1 (5 bases). CDR1 and CDR2 (germline): SGHTA, FQGNSA. CDR3 size: 12 residues. Trimming removed 2 bases from V and 4 bases from J, with 6 bases in between. This chain's CDR3 is CASSLQGYEQYF. In DNA, the CDR3 is TGTGCCAGCAGCTTACAGGGATACGAGCAGTACTTC.